This T cell receptor beta chain was retrieved from a study of shared clonotypes between healthy human individuals. The protocol was immunoSEQ multiplex PCR, while the TCRdb copy is restricted to in-frame clones and leaves out a portion. The sample includes 1.5 million to 2.5 million clones, about 95% of them seen just once. Selected positively for CCR7 and CD45RO-negative, naive CD8 cells excluded terminally differentiated effector memory CD45RA+ cells. J lost 1 base, V lost 5 bases, and 4 bases had no gene match. Looked up from germline, CDR1 is SGDLS and CDR2 is YYNGEE. The CDR3 spans 15 residues. The sequencing sample was made of naive CD8+ T cells sorted from blood. The origin of this receptor is a man aged 18 to 30 in good health. This rearrangement joins TRBV9 to TRBJ2-2; 8 bases match TRBD1. The CDR3 protein is CASRTGELNTGELFF. CDR3 in DNA: TGTGCCAGCAGGACAGGGGAGTTGAACACCGGGGAGCTGTTTTTT.